The entry below describes one T cell receptor beta chain. Authors' analysis steps: Nucleated cell counts were estimated from reference gene primer amplification. Assay: immunoSEQ multiplex PCR; the TCRdb copy retains only in-frame clones and omits some. V and J calls and clone size are those listed in that table; D and trimming were worked out from the DNA. The sample carries approximately 110,000 clones, 90% recorded once. This CDR3 region has 14 residues. V gave up 3 bases and J gave up 10 bases, with 18 bases separating them. CDR1 and CDR2 from the germline V gene are MGHRA and YSYEKL. This record comes from a study of blood T cell repertoires in COVID-19. Study in general: The study drew acute and convalescent COVID-19 samples from the United States, Italy and Spain. The analysed material was cDNA or gDNA that came from T cells, B-cell-depleted T cells, or PBMCs.

The clonotype was recovered from a woman aged 50 to 65 with acute or convalescent COVID-19. Sequencing used peripheral blood. The chain uses TRBV4-1 and TRBJ1-2; a possible D gene is TRBD1 (5 bases). CDR3 amino acids: CASSHLQAPPDYTF. The CDR3 coding sequence is TGCGCCAGCAGCCACCTACAGGCCCCCCCAGACTACACCTTC.